This passage covers 17 T cell receptor beta chains from one sample sequenced in a study of breast tumors, draining lymph nodes, adjacent tissues. A single record per CDR3 protein comes from TCRdb applying MiXCR to the multiplex PCR reads. The sample carries tens of thousands of distinct CDR3 sequences, 35% to 50% recorded once. Material for sequencing was breast tumor tissue. Receptor source: a female donor with breast cancer. Some clones in this sample may be carry-over from other donors' samples.

This clonotype was seen at least ten times. The chain employs TRBV3-1 and TRBJ2-7, with D perhaps matching TRBD2 (5 bases). CDR1 is LGHDT, CDR2 YNNKEL, per germline (reference sequence). Trimming pared 4 bases from V and 1 base from J, leaving 8 bases between. CDR3 length: 13 residues. This chain's CDR3 is CASSPLASYEQYF. CDR3 nucleotide sequence: TGTGCCAGCAGCCCCCTAGCTTCCTACGAGCAGTACTTC.

This clonotype came up many times. The V call is TRBV20-1, the J call TRBJ1-5, with 7 bases fitting TRBD1. Losses at the gene ends were 4 bases for V and 9 bases for J; bases not matched to a gene: 9. CDR3 length: 13 residues. The germline gives CDR1 DFQATT, CDR2 SNEGSKA (reference sequence). The CDR3 sequence is CSAIDRARRPQHF. The CDR3 DNA sequence: TGCAGTGCTATTGACAGGGCGCGGCGGCCCCAGCATTTT.

This clonotype appeared once. The chain is built from TRBV7-9 and TRBJ1-2; 7 bases agree with TRBD1. CDR1 SEHNR and CDR2 FQNEAQ come from the germline V gene (reference sequence). This CDR3 is built from 13 residues. The V gene end was trimmed by 6 bases and the J gene end by 4 bases; junction bases not matched to a gene: 5. This CDR3 reads CASSRQGVYGYTF. Here the CDR3 DNA reads TGTGCCAGCAGTCGACAGGGAGTCTATGGCTACACCTTC.

This clonotype was seen many times. V and J are TRBV7-2 and TRBJ2-7, with D possibly TRBD1 on 6 matching bases. There are 15 residues in the CDR3. Germline V CDR1 and CDR2: SGHTA, FQGNSA. Trimming shortened V by 5 bases and J by 3 bases, and 17 bases separated the two germline ends. CDR3 sequence (DNA): TGTGCCAGCAGCCTACAATCGACAGGAGGCTACGAGCAGTACTTC. Its protein product is CASSLQSTGGYEQYF.

At least ten counts were recorded for this clonotype. The chain combines TRBV6-4 with TRBJ2-2, with D perhaps being TRBD1 or TRBD2 (6 bases each). Germline V CDR1 and CDR2: MRHNA, SNTAGT. Trimming took off 6 bases at V and 6 bases at J, with 14 bases between the two ends. The CDR3 length is 14 residues. The CDR3 is CASSSEGGSGELFF. CDR3 DNA sequence: TGTGCCAGCAGCTCTGAAGGGGGGTCCGGGGAGCTGTTTTTT.

In the case of this clonotype: One junction end does not reproduce the germline sequence, and a read error may be involved. V and J are TRBV2 and TRBJ1-5, with unresolved D. Germline lookup yields CDR1 SNHLY and CDR2 FYNNEI. The CDR3 has 14 residues. CDR3 DNA sequence: TGCGCCAGCAGTGAATGGACGGACAATCAGCCCCAGCATTTT. Translated: CASSEWTDNQPQHF.

This clonotype was observed a handful of times. V gene TRBV27 combines with J gene TRBJ2-7, with TRBD1 as a possible D gene (5 bases). The germline CDR1 and CDR2 sequences are MNHEY and SMNVEV (reference sequence). V shed 2 bases and J shed 6 bases, with 23 bases lying between them. The CDR3 runs 17 residues. The CDR3 bases are TGTGCCAGCAGTTTAATAGCCCCCTCCAGGGCTAAGGGCGAGCAGTACTTC. This codes for CASSLIAPSRAKGEQYF.

This clonotype was observed a handful of times. No conserved phenylalanine or tryptophan is present at the end of the CDR3, so a read error is the likely explanation. Because the CDR3's place on the DNA is in doubt, the DNA is left out and the CDR3 is given as listed by TCRdb. V gene TRBV7-9 combines with J gene TRBJ2-5; the D segment call TRBD2 is taken from the table without a DNA check. The CDR3 contains 9 residues when both ends are counted. Germline V gene sequence: CDR1 SEHNR, CDR2 FQNEAQ (reference sequence). CDR3 sequence: CASSEGLAG.

The V gene is TRBV7-3, the J gene TRBJ2-5; D is perhaps TRBD1 or TRBD2 (6 bases each). The CDR3 contains 16 residues. Germline loops: CDR1 SGHTA, CDR2 FQGTGA. The V gene lost 7 bases and the J gene lost 9 bases, with 27 bases spanning the gap. As DNA, the CDR3 is TGTGCCAGCAACAACAGGGACTCTTGGGAGGACTTGGCCCAGTACTTC. Its protein is CASNNRDSWEDLAQYF.

J is TRBJ1-2 and V is TRBV5-6, with 7 bases identical to TRBD1. The CDR3 length is 14 residues. The germline gives CDR1 SGHDT, CDR2 YYEEEE. Losses at the gene ends were 4 bases for V and 4 bases for J; bases not matched to a gene: 7. For the CDR3, the DNA is TGTGCCAGCAGCGTCGACAGGGTCTCCTATGGCTACACCTTC. Protein: CASSVDRVSYGYTF.

On this clonotype: The limits of the CDR3 on the DNA are not certain, so only TCRdb's listed CDR3 is given. The genes are TRBV7-2 and TRBJ2-7; the table calls TRBD1, which could not be checked here. The CDR3 has 18 residues if both end residues are counted. In germline, CDR1 is SGHTA, CDR2 FQGNSA. The CDR3 loop reads CASSFYICSAGDSYEQYF.

J is TRBJ1-6 and V is TRBV7-2; tentative D call: TRBD1 (5 bases). The CDR3 has 15 residues. The germline V gene has CDR1 SGHTA and CDR2 FQGNSA. Trimming took off 1 base at V and 5 bases at J, with 9 bases between the two ends. Here the CDR3 reads CASSLDGGDNSPLHF. The DNA for the CDR3 is TGTGCCAGCAGCTTAGACGGGGGGGATAATTCACCCCTCCACTTT.

As for this clonotype: Sequence at one end of the junction differs from germline and may be a read error. The rearrangement joins TRBV5-1 to TRBJ2-2; 10 nucleotides agree with TRBD2. The CDR3 has 16 amino acids. Germline V CDR1 and CDR2: SGHRS, YFSETQ. CDR3 coding DNA: TGCGCCAGCGCCGGTGGGACTAGCGCCGGGGGCGGGGAGCTGTCTTTT. The encoded protein is CASAGGTSAGGGELSF.

This clonotype was recorded once. Just one base apart from a much larger clone, this may be a read error. The CDR3 sequence: CASIDGGPGANVLTF. As DNA, the CDR3 is TGTGCCAGCATCGATGGGGGTCCTGGGGCCAACGTCCTGACTTTC. The chain joins TRBV5-4 to TRBJ2-6; either TRBD1 or TRBD2 may supply D (5 bases each). Trimming removed 6 bases from V and 2 bases from J, with 12 bases in between. Germline lookup yields CDR1 SGHNT and CDR2 YYREEE (reference sequence). The CDR3 runs to 15 residues. Using reference TRBV5-4 and TRBJ2-6 for the parts outside the CDR3, the full variable domain is ETGVTQSPTHLIKTRGQQVTLRCSSQSGHNTVSWYQQALGQGPQFIFQYYREEENGRGNFPPRFSGLQFPNYSSELNVNALELDDSALYLCASIDGGPGANVLTFGAGSRLTVL.

This clonotype has at least ten counts. The chain links TRBV14 to TRBJ1-4; 7 bases map to TRBD1. V gave up 0 bases and J gave up 5 bases; unmatched junction bases: 6. The CDR3 spans 16 residues. The germline CDR1 and CDR2 sequences are SGHDN and FVKESK. The CDR3 here is CASSQEVGTVNEKLFF. The DNA of the CDR3 is TGTGCCAGCAGCCAAGAAGTCGGGACAGTCAATGAAAAACTGTTTTTT.

Details on this clonotype: The CDR3 does not close with the conserved phenylalanine or tryptophan, likely indicating a read error. J is TRBJ1-6 and V is TRBV19, with D perhaps matching TRBD1 (5 bases). Trimming cost V 4 bases and J 5 bases, with 15 bases left between them. CDR3 size: 16 residues. CDR1 is LNHDA, CDR2 SQIVND, per germline (reference sequence). The DNA for the CDR3 is TGTGCCAGTAGTACGGGGCAACGAGGGGATAATTCACCCCTCCACCTT. It encodes CASSTGQRGDNSPLHL.

This clonotype appeared a few times. A much larger clone differs from this one at a single base, so this may be a read error. The chain combines TRBV20-1 with TRBJ2-1, with D perhaps TRBD1 (5 bases). CDR3 size: 13 residues. Germline V gene data show CDR1 as DFQATT and CDR2 as SNEGSKA (reference sequence). V was cut by 6 bases and J by 13 bases, with 22 bases left in between. The CDR3 DNA reads TGCAGTGCGTCCCAGGGTGAAATATCGACACAGTTCTTC. Encoded protein: CSASQGEISTQFF.